These T cell receptor beta chains were read from a single sample in a study of T cell responses to AZD1222 COVID-19 vaccine. Measured with immunoSEQ multiplex PCR; TCRdb has only the in-frame clones, and not every one. The sample carries 80,000 to 100,000 clones, approximately 88% recorded once. The sample here was peripheral blood, taken 28 days after the second AZD1222 dose. The receptors come from an adult who received the AZD1222 COVID-19 vaccine. Each CDR3 is given with its conserved first and last residue. The order of the fields is clone size, J gene, D gene, CDR3 length, V gene, CDR3 DNA, CDR3 protein. A D gene is named only where the DNA matches it firmly. Clone size is given for some rows only: seen once, a few or many times, or a class if the clone is expanded.

clone_size: NA
j_call: TRBJ1-1
d_call: NA
cdr3_length: 14
v_call: TRBV2
cdr3_nt: TGTGCCAGCAGTGAAAACGGCGGGAACACTGAAGCTTTCTTT
cdr3_aa: CASSENGGNTEAFF

clone_size: NA
j_call: TRBJ1-5
d_call: TRBD1
cdr3_length: 14
v_call: TRBV6-6
cdr3_nt: TGTGCCAGCAGTCTCGGACAGGTGGCTCAGCCCCAGCATTTT
cdr3_aa: CASSLGQVAQPQHF

clone_size: NA
j_call: TRBJ1-1
d_call: NA
cdr3_length: 16
v_call: TRBV7-9
cdr3_nt: TGTGCCAGCAGCCCCAGAGGGGGGGGGCCGAACACTGAAGCTTTCTTT
cdr3_aa: CASSPRGGGPNTEAFF

clone_size: NA
j_call: TRBJ2-2
d_call: NA
cdr3_length: 13
v_call: TRBV12-3/TRBV12-4
cdr3_nt: TGTGCCAGCAAGAGCAGCAACACCGGGGAGCTGTTTTTT
cdr3_aa: CASKSSNTGELFF

clone_size: NA
j_call: TRBJ1-2
d_call: TRBD1
cdr3_length: 13
v_call: TRBV18
cdr3_nt: TGTGCCAGCTCACCGGGACAGACGTTGGGCTACACCTTC
cdr3_aa: CASSPGQTLGYTF

clone_size: NA
j_call: TRBJ2-7
d_call: TRBD2
cdr3_length: 14
v_call: TRBV20-1
cdr3_nt: TGCAGTGCTAGTATCGGGCGGGGGTTTTACGAGCAGTACTTC
cdr3_aa: CSASIGRGFYEQYF

clone_size: NA
j_call: TRBJ2-2
d_call: TRBD2
cdr3_length: 14
v_call: TRBV2
cdr3_nt: TGTGCCAGTCGGACTAGCGGGGACACCGGGGAGCTGTTTTTT
cdr3_aa: CASRTSGDTGELFF

clone_size: NA
j_call: TRBJ1-2
d_call: TRBD1
cdr3_length: 14
v_call: TRBV10-3
cdr3_nt: TGTGCCATCACTGACAGGGTATCTAACTATGGCTACACCTTC
cdr3_aa: CAITDRVSNYGYTF

clone_size: NA
j_call: TRBJ2-7
d_call: TRBD1
cdr3_length: 13
v_call: TRBV27
cdr3_nt: TGTGCCAGCAGCCTAGGGACAGGATACGAGCAGTACTTC
cdr3_aa: CASSLGTGYEQYF

clone_size: NA
j_call: TRBJ2-5
d_call: NA
cdr3_length: 16
v_call: TRBV7-9
cdr3_nt: TGTGCCAGCAGCCCCCGCGGGGACCCGAGGACGGAGACCCAGTACTTC
cdr3_aa: CASSPRGDPRTETQYF

clone_size: NA
j_call: TRBJ1-4
d_call: TRBD1
cdr3_length: 15
v_call: TRBV6-5
cdr3_nt: TGTGCCAGCAGTCTTCAGGGGGGTATAGGGGAAAAACTGTTTTTT
cdr3_aa: CASSLQGGIGEKLFF

clone_size: NA
j_call: TRBJ2-3
d_call: TRBD2
cdr3_length: 17
v_call: TRBV4-1
cdr3_nt: TGCGCCAGCAGCCAAGTGCGGACTAGCGGGGCGGGAGGTACGCAGTATTTT
cdr3_aa: CASSQVRTSGAGGTQYF

clone_size: NA
j_call: TRBJ2-2
d_call: TRBD1
cdr3_length: 15
v_call: TRBV9
cdr3_nt: TGTGCCAGCAGCCTGGGACAGTCTCAGACCGGGGAGCTGTTTTTT
cdr3_aa: CASSLGQSQTGELFF

clone_size: NA
j_call: TRBJ2-7
d_call: NA
cdr3_length: 15
v_call: TRBV7-2
cdr3_nt: TGTGCCAGCAGCCCGAACGGGGGCTTATCAGGCGAGCAGTACTTC
cdr3_aa: CASSPNGGLSGEQYF

clone_size: NA
j_call: TRBJ1-2
d_call: TRBD1
cdr3_length: 13
v_call: TRBV14
cdr3_nt: TGTGCCAGCAGCCCTCGACAGGGGGATGGCTACACCTTC
cdr3_aa: CASSPRQGDGYTF

clone_size: NA
j_call: TRBJ2-1
d_call: TRBD1
cdr3_length: 16
v_call: TRBV7-8
cdr3_nt: TGTGCCAGCAGCTCCACCCGTCCGGGACAGGGTAATGAGCAGTTCTTC
cdr3_aa: CASSSTRPGQGNEQFF

clone_size: NA
j_call: TRBJ1-1
d_call: NA
cdr3_length: 13
v_call: TRBV5-8
cdr3_nt: TGTGCCAGCAGGAAACAGGAAATCACTGAAGCTTTCTTT
cdr3_aa: CASRKQEITEAFF

clone_size: NA
j_call: TRBJ2-2
d_call: TRBD2
cdr3_length: 15
v_call: TRBV7-8
cdr3_nt: TGTGCCAGCAGCTCTAGCGGGGGGAACACCGGGGAGCTGTTTTTT
cdr3_aa: CASSSSGGNTGELFF

clone_size: NA
j_call: TRBJ1-1
d_call: TRBD1
cdr3_length: 14
v_call: TRBV6-5
cdr3_nt: TGTGCCAGCAGGAGGACAGGACTGGACACTGAAGCTTTCTTT
cdr3_aa: CASRRTGLDTEAFF

clone_size: NA
j_call: TRBJ1-5
d_call: NA
cdr3_length: 17
v_call: TRBV10-2
cdr3_nt: TGCGCCAGCAGTGAGTCTGTCAGGGCGGGAGTTAATCAGCCCCAGCATTTT
cdr3_aa: CASSESVRAGVNQPQHF

clone_size: NA
j_call: TRBJ2-4
d_call: NA
cdr3_length: 13
v_call: TRBV19
cdr3_nt: TGTGCCAGTAGTATCGACAGTCTGGCCATTCAGTACTTC
cdr3_aa: CASSIDSLAIQYF

clone_size: NA
j_call: TRBJ2-3
d_call: NA
cdr3_length: 13
v_call: TRBV3-1/TRBV3-2
cdr3_nt: TGTGCCAGCAGCTTCGCGACTGTAGATACGCAGTATTTT
cdr3_aa: CASSFATVDTQYF

clone_size: NA
j_call: TRBJ2-7
d_call: NA
cdr3_length: 15
v_call: TRBV15
cdr3_nt: TGTGCCACCAGCACTTGGGGGCCCCAAGCATACGAGCAGTACTTC
cdr3_aa: CATSTWGPQAYEQYF

clone_size: NA
j_call: TRBJ2-6
d_call: TRBD1
cdr3_length: 17
v_call: TRBV5-1
cdr3_nt: TGCGCCAGCAGCCCGATTCAGACAGGGACTGGGGCCAACGTCCTGACTTTC
cdr3_aa: CASSPIQTGTGANVLTF

clone_size: NA
j_call: TRBJ1-3
d_call: NA
cdr3_length: 16
v_call: TRBV10-3
cdr3_nt: TGTGCCATCAGTGATTGGTCAGGGAAGACTGGAAACACCATATATTTT
cdr3_aa: CAISDWSGKTGNTIYF

clone_size: NA
j_call: TRBJ1-6
d_call: NA
cdr3_length: 13
v_call: TRBV3-1/TRBV3-2
cdr3_nt: TGTGCCAGCAGCCAAAGGGGAGGTTCACCCCTCCACTTT
cdr3_aa: CASSQRGGSPLHF

clone_size: NA
j_call: TRBJ1-6
d_call: NA
cdr3_length: 14
v_call: TRBV6-6
cdr3_nt: TGTGCCAGCAGCCTCCTCTCCTATAATTCACCCCTCCACTTT
cdr3_aa: CASSLLSYNSPLHF

clone_size: NA
j_call: TRBJ2-1
d_call: TRBD2
cdr3_length: 15
v_call: TRBV2
cdr3_nt: TGTGCCAGCAAGGTTGTTGCTAGCGGGGGACATGAGCAGTTCTTC
cdr3_aa: CASKVVASGGHEQFF

clone_size: NA
j_call: TRBJ1-1
d_call: NA
cdr3_length: 12
v_call: TRBV6-6
cdr3_nt: TGTGCCAGCAGTCTACAGGGCGGAAAAGCTTTCTTT
cdr3_aa: CASSLQGGKAFF

clone_size: NA
j_call: TRBJ2-1
d_call: TRBD1
cdr3_length: 15
v_call: TRBV5-8
cdr3_nt: TGTGCCAGCAGTAAACAGGGGGGATCCTACAATGAGCAGTTCTTC
cdr3_aa: CASSKQGGSYNEQFF

clone_size: NA
j_call: TRBJ1-1
d_call: NA
cdr3_length: 11
v_call: TRBV6-5
cdr3_nt: TGTGCCAGCAGTTCCCGGACAGAAGCTTTCTTT
cdr3_aa: CASSSRTEAFF

clone_size: once
j_call: TRBJ1-2
d_call: NA
cdr3_length: 13
v_call: TRBV11-2
cdr3_nt: TGTGCCAGCAGCCTCCAGGGACCGGCTGGCTACACCTTC
cdr3_aa: CASSLQGPAGYTF

clone_size: NA
j_call: TRBJ2-7
d_call: TRBD1
cdr3_length: 11
v_call: TRBV9
cdr3_nt: TGTGCCAGCAGCGACAGGGGACCGGGGTACTTC
cdr3_aa: CASSDRGPGYF

clone_size: NA
j_call: TRBJ1-2
d_call: NA
cdr3_length: 15
v_call: TRBV4-1
cdr3_nt: TGCGCCAGCAGCCAAGCATCTGCGGTTAACTATGGCTACACCTTC
cdr3_aa: CASSQASAVNYGYTF

clone_size: NA
j_call: TRBJ1-1
d_call: NA
cdr3_length: 11
v_call: TRBV2
cdr3_nt: TGTGCCAGCAGAATCAGCACTGAAGCTTTCTTT
cdr3_aa: CASRISTEAFF

clone_size: once
j_call: TRBJ1-1
d_call: NA
cdr3_length: 15
v_call: TRBV7-9
cdr3_nt: TGTGCCAGCAGCTCACAGGGACGGATGAACACTGAAGCTTTCTTT
cdr3_aa: CASSSQGRMNTEAFF

clone_size: NA
j_call: TRBJ2-2
d_call: TRBD2
cdr3_length: 17
v_call: TRBV5-6
cdr3_nt: TGTGCCAGCAGCTTCGGACTAGCGGGGGCCCGGGCCGGGGAGCTGTTTTTT
cdr3_aa: CASSFGLAGARAGELFF

clone_size: NA
j_call: TRBJ2-3
d_call: NA
cdr3_length: 13
v_call: TRBV5-4
cdr3_nt: TGTGCCAGCAGCGGTTTTCACACAGATACGCAGTATTTT
cdr3_aa: CASSGFHTDTQYF

clone_size: once
j_call: TRBJ2-5
d_call: NA
cdr3_length: 16
v_call: TRBV6-5
cdr3_nt: TGTGCCAGCAGTTACCCTAGAGGACAGCCGCAAGAGACCCAGTACTTC
cdr3_aa: CASSYPRGQPQETQYF

clone_size: NA
j_call: TRBJ1-1
d_call: TRBD1
cdr3_length: 16
v_call: TRBV18
cdr3_nt: TGTGCCAGCTCACCACAGGGGGCGCGAGGGGACACTGAAGCTTTCTTT
cdr3_aa: CASSPQGARGDTEAFF

clone_size: NA
j_call: TRBJ2-3
d_call: NA
cdr3_length: 17
v_call: TRBV18
cdr3_nt: TGTGCCAGCTCACCTCTCGGGGCAGCCGGGCTGGGAGATACGCAGTATTTT
cdr3_aa: CASSPLGAAGLGDTQYF

clone_size: NA
j_call: TRBJ2-7
d_call: TRBD1
cdr3_length: 20
v_call: TRBV5-1
cdr3_nt: TGCGCCAGCAGCTTAACTCTCCAGCCCGCGACCGGGACAGGGTCCTACGAGCAGTACTTC
cdr3_aa: CASSLTLQPATGTGSYEQYF

clone_size: once
j_call: TRBJ1-6
d_call: TRBD1
cdr3_length: 15
v_call: TRBV2
cdr3_nt: TGTGCCAGCAGGGGGACAGGGCTTGGCAATTCACCCCTCCACTTT
cdr3_aa: CASRGTGLGNSPLHF

clone_size: NA
j_call: TRBJ1-2
d_call: TRBD1
cdr3_length: 14
v_call: TRBV7-2
cdr3_nt: TGTGCCAGCAGCTTAGGACAGGGGGCGAGGGGCTACACCTTC
cdr3_aa: CASSLGQGARGYTF

clone_size: NA
j_call: TRBJ1-2
d_call: TRBD1
cdr3_length: 12
v_call: TRBV5-5
cdr3_nt: TGTGCCAGTGGGACAGGCAACTATGGCTACACCTTC
cdr3_aa: CASGTGNYGYTF

clone_size: few
j_call: TRBJ1-1
d_call: NA
cdr3_length: 15
v_call: TRBV18
cdr3_nt: TGTGCCAGCTCACCGAGCAGAGGGGGGAACACTGAAGCTTTCTTT
cdr3_aa: CASSPSRGGNTEAFF

clone_size: NA
j_call: TRBJ2-3
d_call: NA
cdr3_length: 15
v_call: TRBV5-1
cdr3_nt: TGCGCCAGCAGCTTGGAGGCCTACCGCACAGATACGCAGTATTTT
cdr3_aa: CASSLEAYRTDTQYF

clone_size: NA
j_call: TRBJ2-3
d_call: TRBD1
cdr3_length: 14
v_call: TRBV10-1
cdr3_nt: TGCGCCAGCAGTGCGGGACAGGGGCGGGATACGCAGTATTTT
cdr3_aa: CASSAGQGRDTQYF

clone_size: NA
j_call: TRBJ2-1
d_call: NA
cdr3_length: 14
v_call: TRBV28
cdr3_nt: TGTGCCAGCAGATTGGACAGAGTCAACAATGAGCAGTTCTTC
cdr3_aa: CASRLDRVNNEQFF